These 30 T cell receptor beta chains came from one sample sequenced in a study of glioma-infiltrating T cells after dendritic cell vaccination. Sequencing was performed with immunoSEQ multiplex PCR; in TCRdb, only in-frame clones are kept and a portion is missing. This table holds fewer than 110,000 clones, around 81% found once. The sequences come from blood, collected before dendritic cell vaccination. The receptors were gathered from a human donor with glioblastoma.

J is TRBJ2-1 and V is TRBV9; maybe TRBD2 (6 bases). V gave up 3 bases and J gave up 9 bases, with 22 bases separating them. The CDR3 is 16 amino acids. Germline V CDR1 and CDR2: SGDLS, YYNGEE. The CDR3: CASSGNRDFRRGEQFF. The CDR3 DNA is TGTGCCAGCAGCGGTAACCGGGACTTTCGAAGGGGTGAGCAGTTCTTC.

The rearrangement uses TRBV7-2 and TRBJ2-1; 10 bases map to TRBD2. CDR1 and CDR2 from the germline V gene are SGHTA and FQGNSA. The CDR3 is 18 residues long. V was pared by 5 bases and J by 2 bases, with 12 bases of the junction left unmatched. Written as DNA, the CDR3 is TGTGCCAGCAGCGCGCTGCCGGGACTAGCGCCGCCCTACAATGAGCAGTTCTTC. Translation: CASSALPGLAPPYNEQFF.

V usage is TRBV10-2 and J usage is TRBJ2-3; tentatively, D is TRBD2 (7 bases). The CDR3 is made up of 15 amino acids. Trimming removed 7 bases at V and 4 bases at J, with 18 bases between. CDR1 and CDR2 (germline): WSHSY, SAAADI. The CDR3 loop is CASMTRGGASDTQYF. The CDR3 coding sequence is TGCGCCAGCATGACCCGTGGGGGGGCCTCAGATACGCAGTATTTT.

This rearrangement joins TRBV19 to TRBJ1-2; D gene uncertain. The CDR3 spans 13 residues. Germline values: CDR1 LNHDA, CDR2 SQIVND (reference sequence). Trimming removed 5 bases at V and 2 bases at J, with 9 bases between. CDR3 bases: TGTGCCAGTAGTTTTTCACTCAACTATGGCTACACCTTC. Translating it yields CASSFSLNYGYTF.

The V and J genes are TRBV10-1 and TRBJ2-1; TRBD1 might be the D (5 bases). Trimming removed 3 bases from V and 2 bases from J, with 14 bases in between. The CDR3 contains 16 residues. The V gene's germline CDR1 is WNHNN and CDR2 SYGVQD (reference sequence). CDR3 coding DNA: TGCGCCAGCAGTGAACGCGACAGTCAAACCTACAATGAGCAGTTCTTC. Protein product: CASSERDSQTYNEQFF.

V and J are TRBV6-5 and TRBJ1-1; D is perhaps TRBD1 (6 bases). Germline CDR1 and CDR2: MNHEY and SVGAGI. V was cut by 2 bases and J by 1 base, with 8 bases left in between. This CDR3 has 14 amino acids. CDR3 DNA: TGTGCCAGCAGTTACGGACAGTCGAACACTGAAGCTTTCTTT. This gives the protein CASSYGQSNTEAFF.

The V and J genes are TRBV30 and TRBJ1-1, with a possible D match to TRBD1 (5 bases). The germline V gene has CDR1 GTSNPN and CDR2 SVGIG (reference sequence). CDR3 length: 16 amino acids. V was pared by 3 bases and J by 1 base, with 18 bases between. CDR3 loop: CAWSLSPRDQNTEAFF. CDR3 nucleotide sequence: TGTGCCTGGAGCTTAAGCCCGCGGGACCAGAACACTGAAGCTTTCTTT.

The rearrangement joins TRBV6-5 to TRBJ2-5; 7 bases align to TRBD1. CDR1 MNHEY and CDR2 SVGAGI come from the germline V gene. The CDR3 extends over 13 amino acids. After removal of 4 bases from V and 5 bases from J, the junction contained 4 bases not matched to a gene. CDR3: CASSLGQSETQYF. In nucleotides, the CDR3 is TGTGCCAGCAGTTTGGGACAGTCGGAGACCCAGTACTTC.

This clone appeared a few times. The gene calls are TRBV4-1 and TRBJ2-7; possible D gene TRBD1, 6 bases. CDR1 is MGHRA and CDR2 is YSYEKL in the germline V gene. V lost 1 base, J lost 0 bases, and 10 bases lay in between. The CDR3 totals 15 residues. CDR3 bases: TGCGCCAGCAGCCAAGGTTGGGACAACTCCTACGAGCAGTACTTC. This translates into CASSQGWDNSYEQYF.

The J gene is TRBJ1-2, the V gene TRBV19; 7 positions match TRBD1. The CDR3 is 15 amino acids. Unmatched junction bases numbered 9, after V lost 2 bases and J lost 6 bases. Germline assignment: CDR1 LNHDA and CDR2 SQIVND (reference sequence). The CDR3 sequence: CASSIPPTGLDGYTF. The CDR3 nucleotides read TGTGCCAGTAGTATACCCCCGACAGGGTTGGATGGCTACACCTTC.

J is TRBJ1-1 and V is TRBV30, with 8 bases that match TRBD1. This CDR3 contains 13 residues. V was clipped by 3 bases and J by 5 bases; unmatched bases: 5. Per the germline V gene, CDR1 is GTSNPN and CDR2 is SVGIG (reference sequence). CDR3 in DNA: TGTGCCTGGAGAACAGGGGGAGGGACTGAAGCTTTCTTT. This gives the protein CAWRTGGGTEAFF. The full variable domain, in which reference TRBV30 and TRBJ1-1 provide the parts outside the CDR3, is SQTIHQWPATLVQPVGSPLSLECTVEGTSNPNLYWYRQAAGRGLQLLFYSVGIGQISSEVPQNLSASRPQDRQFILSSKKLLLSDSGFYLCAWRTGGGTEAFFGQGTRLTVV.

The V and J genes are TRBV5-1 and TRBJ2-1, with 9 positions matching TRBD1. The CDR3 extends over 13 amino acids. The germline gives CDR1 SGHRS, CDR2 YFSETQ. The V gene end was trimmed by 3 bases and the J gene end by 8 bases; junction bases not matched to a gene: 3. The DNA for the CDR3 is TGCGCCAGCAGCTGGACAGGGGCTGATGAGCAGTTCTTC. Protein: CASSWTGADEQFF.

The rearrangement uses TRBV7-8 and TRBJ2-3; D unclear. CDR1 SGHVS and CDR2 FQNEAQ come from the germline V gene. The CDR3 runs to 15 residues. V was pared by 1 base and J by 6 bases, with 14 bases between. The CDR3 region is CASSLGSTHRDTQYF. CDR3 in DNA: TGTGCCAGCAGCTTAGGATCAACTCACCGGGATACGCAGTATTTT.

This clone appeared a single time. The V gene is TRBV10-3, the J gene TRBJ1-5; 8 bases are a match to TRBD1. Trimming took 10 bases from V and 3 from J; bases not matched to a gene: 8. CDR1 is ENHRY, CDR2 SYGVKD, per germline. This CDR3 has 14 amino acids. Here the CDR3 reads CANRGQEYNQPQHF. DNA for the CDR3: TGTGCCAACCGGGGACAGGAGTACAATCAGCCCCAGCATTTT.

The rearrangement joins TRBV5-1 to TRBJ2-1; TRBD2 agrees at 8 bases. Germline V lookup: CDR1 SGHRS, CDR2 YFSETQ. The J segment lost 4 bases and the V segment lost 5 bases, leaving 5 bases of the junction unmatched. The CDR3 sequence is 14 residues long. Here the CDR3 reads CASSSGEGYNEQFF. In nucleotides, the CDR3 is TGCGCCAGCAGTAGCGGGGAGGGGTACAATGAGCAGTTCTTC.

This rearrangement joins TRBV10-1 to TRBJ2-7; 7 positions match TRBD2. The trim removed 3 bases at V and 3 bases at J, leaving 8 bases unmatched. CDR1 and CDR2 from the germline V gene are WNHNN and SYGVQD (reference sequence). The CDR3 has 15 residues. CDR3: CASSDQGGEDYEQYF. The DNA of the CDR3 is TGCGCCAGCAGTGACCAGGGAGGGGAAGACTACGAGCAGTACTTC.

The CDR3 DNA reads as TGTGCCAGCAGTACCCGGGACACCTCCTATAATTCACCCCTCCACTTT. Encoded protein: CASSTRDTSYNSPLHF. The genes are TRBV6-6 and TRBJ1-6, with D possibly TRBD1 on 6 matching bases. This CDR3 contains 16 residues. Trimming took off 5 bases at V and 0 bases at J, with 11 bases between the two ends. Germline values: CDR1 MNHNY, CDR2 SVGAGI (reference sequence).

The V call is TRBV6-6, the J call TRBJ2-2; unclear D gene. V lost 0 bases and J 6 bases, leaving 8 bases between the germline ends. The CDR3 length is 14 residues. Germline V CDR1 and CDR2: MNHNY, SVGAGI (reference sequence). Here the CDR3 reads CASSYSSFAGELFF. For the CDR3, the DNA is TGTGCCAGCAGTTACTCTAGCTTCGCCGGGGAGCTGTTTTTT.

J is TRBJ1-3 and V is TRBV7-9, with TRBD1 identical over 7 bases. This CDR3 comprises 17 residues. V lost 8 bases, J lost 3 bases, and 16 bases stayed unmatched. CDR1 and CDR2 (germline): SEHNR, FQNEAQ (reference sequence). The CDR3 here is CASSPIDRDDVGNTIYF. CDR3 sequence (DNA): TGTGCCAGCTCACCGATCGACAGGGACGATGTTGGAAACACCATATATTTT.

The chain joins TRBV29-1 to TRBJ2-1, with D perhaps TRBD1 (6 bases). Trimming stripped 3 bases from V and 7 bases from J, with 13 bases between. Germline CDR1 SQVTM, CDR2 ANQGSEA. The CDR3 loop spans 13 amino acids. The CDR3 sequence: CSVDRSGQNEQFF. Here the CDR3 DNA reads TGCAGCGTTGACAGGTCGGGACAAAATGAGCAGTTCTTC.

The chain joins TRBV6-5 to TRBJ2-4; 7 positions agree with TRBD1. This CDR3 is 15 amino acids long. From germline, CDR1 is MNHEY and CDR2 SVGAGI. V gave up 5 bases and J gave up 0 bases; unmatched junction bases: 4. CDR3 region: CASSRRDRAKNIQYF. CDR3 nucleotides: TGTGCCAGCAGTCGCCGGGACAGAGCCAAAAACATTCAGTACTTC.

The chain joins TRBV5-1 to TRBJ1-1; TRBD1 is a possible D gene (5 bases). The CDR3 extends over 15 amino acids. CDR1 is SGHRS and CDR2 is YFSETQ in the germline V gene. Trimming shortened V by 0 bases and J by 8 bases, and 17 bases separated the two germline ends. In DNA, the CDR3 is TGCGCCAGCAGCTTGGGGGACTTCCCTCCAGCGGAAGCTTTCTTT. This translates into CASSLGDFPPAEAFF.

The chain combines TRBV6-5 with TRBJ1-1; D is possibly TRBD1 (5 bases). Trimming removed 6 bases at V and 5 bases at J, with 13 bases between. The CDR3 is 13 residues long. Germline V lookup: CDR1 MNHEY, CDR2 SVGAGI. CDR3 nucleotides: TGTGCCAGCAGACCACCAGGGTTTACTGAAGCTTTCTTT. It translates to CASRPPGFTEAFF.

V and J are TRBV30 and TRBJ1-6; D might be TRBD1 (6 bases). With 1 base removed from V and 8 bases from J, the gap between germline ends came to 9 bases. The CDR3 has 13 amino acids. In germline, CDR1 is GTSNPN, CDR2 SVGIG (reference sequence). CDR3 loop: CAWSDQGYSPLHF. CDR3 nucleotide sequence: TGTGCCTGGAGTGATCAGGGGTATTCACCCCTCCACTTT.

This chain uses TRBV11-3 with TRBJ2-7, with a possible D match to TRBD2 (5 bases). Between the trimmed V and J ends, which lost 0 bases and 5 bases, there was a span of 5 bases. The CDR3 spans 12 residues. CDR1 and CDR2 (germline): SGHNT, YENEEA. The CDR3 spells CASSLEGDEQYF. DNA of the CDR3: TGTGCCAGCAGCTTAGAGGGAGACGAGCAGTACTTC.

The genes are TRBV7-2 and TRBJ2-5; 9 bases agree with TRBD1. The J call could be wrong; TRBJ2-7 is a better fit for the DNA end. The length of the CDR3 is 13 residues. CDR1 and CDR2 from the germline V gene are SGHTA and FQGNSA. In DNA form, the CDR3 reads TGTGCCAGCAGCTGGGACAGGGCCTACGAGCAGTACTTC. Translating it yields CASSWDRAYEQYF.

A single count supports this clone. The genes are TRBV18 and TRBJ1-3; D gene uncertain. The CDR3 has 17 amino acids. From germline, CDR1 is KGHSH and CDR2 LQKENI. The V gene lost 3 bases and the J gene lost 1 base, with 16 bases spanning the gap. The CDR3 DNA reads TGTGCCAGCTCACCTCTGCGTAGAGAAAAATCTGGAAACACCATATATTTT. As protein: CASSPLRREKSGNTIYF.

The chain employs TRBV15 and TRBJ2-7, with a tentative D call TRBD1 (5 bases). Per germline, CDR1 LNHNV and CDR2 YYDKDF (reference sequence). V lost 0 bases and J lost 0, with 9 bases in between. The CDR3 runs to 15 residues. CDR3 residues: CATSRDRARSYEQYF. DNA for the CDR3: TGTGCCACCAGCAGAGACAGGGCCCGCTCCTACGAGCAGTACTTC.

This rearrangement joins TRBV10-2 to TRBJ2-3; D perhaps matches TRBD1 (5 bases). The V and J ends lost 7 bases and 2 bases respectively, with 13 bases between them. The germline gives CDR1 WSHSY, CDR2 SAAADI. The CDR3 is made up of 14 amino acids. The CDR3 DNA follows: TGCGCCAGCATGTTTAGACAGAACACAGATACGCAGTATTTT. Protein: CASMFRQNTDTQYF.

A single count supports this clone. The gene calls are TRBV28 and TRBJ2-5; D is perhaps TRBD2 (7 bases). Germline-derived CDR1 and CDR2 are MDHEN and SYDVKM. The ends were cut back, 6 bases at V and 5 bases at J, with 16 bases in the middle. CDR3 length: 14 amino acids. The CDR3: CASSPGGPWETQYF. CDR3 nucleotides: TGTGCCAGCAGCCCGGGGGGCCCCTGGGAGACCCAGTACTTC.